This T cell receptor beta chain stems from a study of cytomegalovirus exposure and HLA in healthy donors. The CDR3 loop spans 13 amino acids. The germline V gene encodes CDR1 MNHEY and CDR2 SMNVEV (reference sequence). V was cut by 5 bases and J by 4 bases, with 11 bases left in between. Use of 60 Vbeta and 13 Jbeta primers characterized the PCR. TCRdb's table, derived via immunoSEQ multiplex PCR, lists solely in-frame clones and lacks some. The sample records about 180,000 clones, around four fifths being singletons. The clonotype comes from a woman aged 50 to 65 in good health and CMV-seropositive. This chain uses TRBV27 with TRBJ2-5; possibly TRBD2 for D (6 bases). Sequencing was performed on PBMCs. The CDR3: CASSPVGGETQYF. The CDR3 DNA reads as TGTGCCAGCAGTCCGGTCGGGGGAGAGACCCAGTACTTC.